This is a list of T cell receptor beta chains from one sample in a study of early T cells in non-severe SARS-CoV-2 infection. Each CDR3 protein gets one entry after TCRdb re-called the 5' RACE reads with MiXCR. The data hold some 76,000 distinct CDR3 sequences, with 15% observed a single time. The sample was whole blood. These receptors were obtained from an adult who was a healthcare worker with PCR-confirmed SARS-CoV-2 infection or an uninfected control (not recorded which). CDR3s include the opening cysteine and the closing phenylalanine or tryptophan. Each record gives: J gene, D gene, clone size, V gene, CDR3 protein, CDR3 DNA. D genes are given only for firm matches. Expanded clones are given a class, and other clones once, few, many or no size at all.

TRBJ2-7	TRBD2	many	TRBV7-9	CASSLAGGAHEQYF	TGTGCCAGCAGCCTAGCGGGAGGCGCCCACGAGCAGTACTTC
TRBJ2-3	-	few	TRBV7-8	CASSRFGTLVTDTQYF	TGTGCCAGCAGCCGATTCGGGACTCTAGTTACAGATACGCAGTATTTT
TRBJ2-7	TRBD2	-	TRBV11-2	CASTRTSGDPSYEQYF	TGTGCCAGCACCCGGACTAGCGGGGACCCCTCCTACGAGCAGTACTTC
TRBJ2-7	-	few	TRBV12-3/TRBV12-4	CASSPRLTSGGEQYF	TGTGCCAGCAGTCCAAGACTTACTTCTGGGGGCGAGCAGTACTTC
TRBJ2-3	-	once	TRBV12-2	CASRYQQRLAGSSDTQYF	TGTGCAAGTCGTTACCAACAAAGACTAGCGGGCAGCTCGGATACGCAGTATTTT
TRBJ2-3	TRBD2	many	TRBV7-2	CASSLRGGRGTDTQYF	TGTGCCAGCAGCTTACGCGGGGGGCGTGGCACAGATACGCAGTATTTT
TRBJ2-2	-	few	TRBV24-1	CATSDPAAGRNGELFF	TGTGCCACCAGTGACCCTGCGGCCGGTAGGAACGGGGAGCTGTTTTTT
TRBJ1-2	TRBD1	-	TRBV6-1	CASSEALDRPYGYTF	TGTGCCAGCAGTGAAGCGTTGGACAGGCCCTATGGCTACACCTTC
TRBJ2-3	-	many	TRBV29-1	CSVGGKTDTQYF	TGCAGCGTTGGAGGGAAGACAGATACGCAGTATTTT
TRBJ1-5	-	-	TRBV28	CASSRNRGQPQHF	TGTGCCAGCAGCCGAAACCGGGGCCAGCCCCAGCATTTT
TRBJ1-1	-	-	TRBV5-1	CASSFQGPGDTEAFF	TGCGCCAGCAGCTTTCAGGGGCCGGGGGACACTGAAGCTTTCTTT